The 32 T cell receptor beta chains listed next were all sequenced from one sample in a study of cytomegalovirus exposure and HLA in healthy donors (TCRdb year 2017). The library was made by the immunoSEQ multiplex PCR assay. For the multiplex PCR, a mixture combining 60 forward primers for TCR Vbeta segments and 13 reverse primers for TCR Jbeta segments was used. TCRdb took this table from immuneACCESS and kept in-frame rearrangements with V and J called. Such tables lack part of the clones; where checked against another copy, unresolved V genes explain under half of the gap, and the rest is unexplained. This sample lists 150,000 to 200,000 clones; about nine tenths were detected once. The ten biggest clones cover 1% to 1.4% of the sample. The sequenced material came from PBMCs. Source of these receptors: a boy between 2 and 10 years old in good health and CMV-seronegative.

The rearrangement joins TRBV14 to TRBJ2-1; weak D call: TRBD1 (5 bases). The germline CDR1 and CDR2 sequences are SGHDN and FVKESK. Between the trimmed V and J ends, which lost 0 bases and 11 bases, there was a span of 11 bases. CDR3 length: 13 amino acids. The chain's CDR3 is CASSQDQGRKQFF. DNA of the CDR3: TGTGCCAGCAGCCAAGATCAGGGAAGAAAGCAGTTCTTC.

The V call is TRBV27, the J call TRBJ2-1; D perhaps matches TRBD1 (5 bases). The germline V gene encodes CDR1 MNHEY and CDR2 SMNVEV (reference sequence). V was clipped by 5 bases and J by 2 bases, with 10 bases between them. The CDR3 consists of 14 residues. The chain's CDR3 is CASSLDRAYNEQFF. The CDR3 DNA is TGTGCCAGCAGTCTCGACAGAGCCTACAATGAGCAGTTCTTC.

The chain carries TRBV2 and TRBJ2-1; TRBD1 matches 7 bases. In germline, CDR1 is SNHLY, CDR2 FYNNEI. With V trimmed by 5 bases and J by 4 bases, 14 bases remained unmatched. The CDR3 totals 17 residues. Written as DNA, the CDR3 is TGTGCCAGCAGTTTGGACCGGGACAGCCACCTTTACAATGAGCAGTTCTTC. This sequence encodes CASSLDRDSHLYNEQFF.

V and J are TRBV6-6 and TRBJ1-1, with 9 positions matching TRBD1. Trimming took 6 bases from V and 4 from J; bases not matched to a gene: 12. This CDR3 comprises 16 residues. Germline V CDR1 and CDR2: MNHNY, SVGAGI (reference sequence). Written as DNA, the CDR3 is TGTGCCAGCAGCCCTACCGGGACAGGGAGGAGCACTGAAGCTTTCTTT. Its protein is CASSPTGTGRSTEAFF.

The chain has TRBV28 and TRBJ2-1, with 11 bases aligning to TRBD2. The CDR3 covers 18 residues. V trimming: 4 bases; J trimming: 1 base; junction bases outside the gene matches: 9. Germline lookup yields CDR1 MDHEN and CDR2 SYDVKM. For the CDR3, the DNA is TGTGCCAGCAGTTCCAACCGACGGACTAGCGGGTCCTACAATGAGCAGTTCTTC. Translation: CASSSNRRTSGSYNEQFF.

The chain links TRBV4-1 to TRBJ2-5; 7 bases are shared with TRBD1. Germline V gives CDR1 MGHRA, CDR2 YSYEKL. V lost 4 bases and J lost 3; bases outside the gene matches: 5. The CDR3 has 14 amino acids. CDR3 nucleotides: TGCGCCAGCAGCCTAGGACAGGCCGAAGAGACCCAGTACTTC. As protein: CASSLGQAEETQYF.

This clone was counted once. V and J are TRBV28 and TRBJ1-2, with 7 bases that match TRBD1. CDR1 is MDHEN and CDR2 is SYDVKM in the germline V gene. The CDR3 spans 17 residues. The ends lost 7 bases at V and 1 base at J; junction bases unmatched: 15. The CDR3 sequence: CASTTMGTAVLNYGYTF. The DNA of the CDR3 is TGTGCCAGCACTACTATGGGGACAGCGGTTCTTAACTATGGCTACACCTTC.

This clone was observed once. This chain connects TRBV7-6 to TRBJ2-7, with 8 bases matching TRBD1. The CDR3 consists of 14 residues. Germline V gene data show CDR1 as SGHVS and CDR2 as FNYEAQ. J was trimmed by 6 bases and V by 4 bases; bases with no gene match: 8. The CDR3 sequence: CASSYQGAHGEQYF. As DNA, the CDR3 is TGTGCCAGCAGCTATCAGGGGGCTCATGGCGAGCAGTACTTC.

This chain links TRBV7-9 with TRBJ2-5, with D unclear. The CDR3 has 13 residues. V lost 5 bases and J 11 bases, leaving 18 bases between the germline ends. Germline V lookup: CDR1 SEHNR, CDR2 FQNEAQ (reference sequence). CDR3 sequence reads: CASSGRVTGEQYF. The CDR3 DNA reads TGTGCCAGCAGCGGAAGAGTCACGGGTGAGCAGTACTTC.

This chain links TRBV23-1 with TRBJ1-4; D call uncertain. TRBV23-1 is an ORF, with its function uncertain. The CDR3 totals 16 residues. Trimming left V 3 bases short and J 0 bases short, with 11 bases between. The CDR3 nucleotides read TGCGCCAGCAGTCATCCGGGTTTGTCAACTAATGAAAAACTGTTTTTT. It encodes CASSHPGLSTNEKLFF.

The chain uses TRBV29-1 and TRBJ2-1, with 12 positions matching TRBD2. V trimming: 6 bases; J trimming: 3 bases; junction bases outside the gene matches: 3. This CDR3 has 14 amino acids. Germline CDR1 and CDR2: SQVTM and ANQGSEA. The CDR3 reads CSVGTSGYYNEQFF. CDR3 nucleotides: TGCAGCGTCGGGACTAGCGGGTACTACAATGAGCAGTTCTTC.

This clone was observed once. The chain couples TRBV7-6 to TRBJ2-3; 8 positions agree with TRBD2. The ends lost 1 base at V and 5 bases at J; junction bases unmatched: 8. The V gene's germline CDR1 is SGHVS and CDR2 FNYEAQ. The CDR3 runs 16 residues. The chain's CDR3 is CASSLGVSGVQDTQYF. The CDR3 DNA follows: TGTGCCAGCAGCTTAGGGGTTAGCGGGGTGCAAGATACGCAGTATTTT.

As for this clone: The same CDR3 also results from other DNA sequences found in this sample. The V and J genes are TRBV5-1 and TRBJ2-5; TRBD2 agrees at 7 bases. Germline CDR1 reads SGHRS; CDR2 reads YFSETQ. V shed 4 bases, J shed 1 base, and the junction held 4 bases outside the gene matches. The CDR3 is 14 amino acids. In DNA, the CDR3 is TGCGCCAGCAGCCCCGGGACTACCCAAGAGACCCAGTACTTC. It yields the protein CASSPGTTQETQYF.

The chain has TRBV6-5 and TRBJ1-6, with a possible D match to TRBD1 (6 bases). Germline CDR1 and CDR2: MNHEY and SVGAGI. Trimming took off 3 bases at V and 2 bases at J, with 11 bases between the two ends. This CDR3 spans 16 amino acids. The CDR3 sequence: CASSYTGRAYNSPLHF. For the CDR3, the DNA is TGTGCCAGCAGTTATACAGGGAGGGCCTATAATTCACCCCTCCACTTT.

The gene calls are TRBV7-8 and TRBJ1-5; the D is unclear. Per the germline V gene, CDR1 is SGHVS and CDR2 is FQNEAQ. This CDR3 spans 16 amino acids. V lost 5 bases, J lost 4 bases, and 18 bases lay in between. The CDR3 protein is CASSILRILKNQPQHF. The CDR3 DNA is TGTGCCAGCAGCATACTAAGGATATTAAAGAATCAGCCCCAGCATTTT.

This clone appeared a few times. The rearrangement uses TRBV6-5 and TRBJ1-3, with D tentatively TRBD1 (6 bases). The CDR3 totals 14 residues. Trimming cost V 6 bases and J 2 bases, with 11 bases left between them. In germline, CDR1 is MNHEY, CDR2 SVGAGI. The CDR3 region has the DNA TGTGCCAGCAGCCGACAGGCAACTGGAAACACCATATATTTT. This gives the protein CASSRQATGNTIYF.

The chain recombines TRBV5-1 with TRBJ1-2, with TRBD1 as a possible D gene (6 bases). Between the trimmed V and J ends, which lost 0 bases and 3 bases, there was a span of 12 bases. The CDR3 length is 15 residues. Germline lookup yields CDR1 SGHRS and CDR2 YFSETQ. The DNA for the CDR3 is TGCGCCAGCAGCTTGGACAGGACAGAATACTATGGCTACACCTTC. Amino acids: CASSLDRTEYYGYTF.

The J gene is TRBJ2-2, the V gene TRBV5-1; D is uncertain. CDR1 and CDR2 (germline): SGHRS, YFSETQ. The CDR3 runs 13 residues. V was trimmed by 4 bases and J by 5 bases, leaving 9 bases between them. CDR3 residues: CASSPRSTGELFF. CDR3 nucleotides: TGCGCCAGCAGCCCGAGGAGTACCGGGGAGCTGTTTTTT.

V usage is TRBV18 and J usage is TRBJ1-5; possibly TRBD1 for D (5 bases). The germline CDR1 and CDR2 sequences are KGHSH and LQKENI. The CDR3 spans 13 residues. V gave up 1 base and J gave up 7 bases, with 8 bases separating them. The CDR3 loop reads CASSPQTAQPQHF. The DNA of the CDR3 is TGTGCCAGCTCACCACAGACAGCGCAGCCCCAGCATTTT.

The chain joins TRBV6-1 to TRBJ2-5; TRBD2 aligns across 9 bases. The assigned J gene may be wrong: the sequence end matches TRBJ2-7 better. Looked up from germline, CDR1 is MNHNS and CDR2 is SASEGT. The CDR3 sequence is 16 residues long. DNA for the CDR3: TGTGCCAGCAGTGCCGGTAGCGGGGGCGGCGCCTACGAGCAGTACTTC. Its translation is CASSAGSGGGAYEQYF.

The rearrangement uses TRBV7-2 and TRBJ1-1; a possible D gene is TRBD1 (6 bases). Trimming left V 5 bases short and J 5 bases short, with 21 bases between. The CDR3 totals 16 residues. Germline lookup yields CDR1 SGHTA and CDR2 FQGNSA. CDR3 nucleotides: TGTGCCAGCAGCCTACGGGCCGGGACAAAGATGACTGAAGCTTTCTTT. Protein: CASSLRAGTKMTEAFF.

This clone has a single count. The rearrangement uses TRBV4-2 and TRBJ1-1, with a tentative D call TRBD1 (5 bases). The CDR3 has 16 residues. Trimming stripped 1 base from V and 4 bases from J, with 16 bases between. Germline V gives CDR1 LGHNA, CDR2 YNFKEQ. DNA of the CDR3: TGTGCCAGCAGCCAAGGAGCGGGGCAGGGCCGCACTGAAGCTTTCTTT. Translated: CASSQGAGQGRTEAFF.

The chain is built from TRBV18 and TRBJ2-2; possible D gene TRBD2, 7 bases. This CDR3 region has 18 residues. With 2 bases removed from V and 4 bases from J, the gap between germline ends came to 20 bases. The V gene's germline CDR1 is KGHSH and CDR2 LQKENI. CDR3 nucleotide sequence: TGTGCCAGCTCACCATTGTTGCGGGGGCAGGGGAGCACCGGGGAGCTGTTTTTT. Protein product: CASSPLLRGQGSTGELFF.

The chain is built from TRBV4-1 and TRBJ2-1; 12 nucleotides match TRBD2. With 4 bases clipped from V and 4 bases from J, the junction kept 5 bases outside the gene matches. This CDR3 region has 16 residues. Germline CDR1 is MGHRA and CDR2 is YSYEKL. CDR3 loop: CASSPLAGGTYNEQFF. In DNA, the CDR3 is TGCGCCAGCAGCCCACTAGCGGGGGGTACTTACAATGAGCAGTTCTTC.

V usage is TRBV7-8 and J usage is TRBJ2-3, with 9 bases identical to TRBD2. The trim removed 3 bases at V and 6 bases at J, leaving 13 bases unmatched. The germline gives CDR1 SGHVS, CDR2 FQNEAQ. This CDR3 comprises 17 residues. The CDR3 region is CASSFKTSGFLGDTQYF. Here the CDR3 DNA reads TGTGCCAGCAGCTTTAAGACTAGCGGATTCCTAGGGGATACGCAGTATTTT.

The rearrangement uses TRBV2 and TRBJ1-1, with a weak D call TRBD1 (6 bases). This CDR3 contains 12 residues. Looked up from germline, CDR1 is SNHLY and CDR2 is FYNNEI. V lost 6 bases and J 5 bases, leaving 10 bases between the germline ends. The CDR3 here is CASRSDSTEAFF. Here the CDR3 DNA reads TGTGCCAGCAGGTCGGACAGTACTGAAGCTTTCTTT.

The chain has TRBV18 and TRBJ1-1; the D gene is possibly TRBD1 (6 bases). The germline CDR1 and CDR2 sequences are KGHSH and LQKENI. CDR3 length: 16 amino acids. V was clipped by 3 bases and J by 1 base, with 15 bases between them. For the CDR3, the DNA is TGTGCCAGCTCACCCCTGGGCGGGGGCTCGAACACTGAAGCTTTCTTT. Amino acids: CASSPLGGGSNTEAFF.

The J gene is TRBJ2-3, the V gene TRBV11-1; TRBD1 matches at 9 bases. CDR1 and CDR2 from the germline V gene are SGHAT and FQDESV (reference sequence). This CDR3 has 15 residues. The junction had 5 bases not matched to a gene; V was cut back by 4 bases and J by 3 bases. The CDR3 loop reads CASSSSGTGTDTQYF. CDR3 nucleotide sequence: TGTGCCAGCAGCTCCTCCGGGACAGGGACAGATACGCAGTATTTT. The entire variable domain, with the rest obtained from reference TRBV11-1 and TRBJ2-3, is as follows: EAEVAQSPRYKITEKSQAVAFWCDPISGHATLYWYRQILGQGPELLVQFQDESVVDDSQLPKDRFSAERLKGVDSTLKIQPAELGDSAMYLCASSSSGTGTDTQYFGPGTRLTVL.

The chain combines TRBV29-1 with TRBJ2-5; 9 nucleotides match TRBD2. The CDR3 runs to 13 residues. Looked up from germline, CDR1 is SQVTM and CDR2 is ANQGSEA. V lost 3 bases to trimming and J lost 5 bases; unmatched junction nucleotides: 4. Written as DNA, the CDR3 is TGCAGCGTTGAGGGGACTAGCAGGGAGACCCAGTACTTC. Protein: CSVEGTSRETQYF.

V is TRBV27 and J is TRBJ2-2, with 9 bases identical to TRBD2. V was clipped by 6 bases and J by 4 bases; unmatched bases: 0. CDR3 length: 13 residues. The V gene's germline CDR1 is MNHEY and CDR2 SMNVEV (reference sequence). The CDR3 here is CASRLAGTGELFF. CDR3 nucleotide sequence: TGTGCCAGCAGACTAGCGGGCACCGGGGAGCTGTTTTTT.

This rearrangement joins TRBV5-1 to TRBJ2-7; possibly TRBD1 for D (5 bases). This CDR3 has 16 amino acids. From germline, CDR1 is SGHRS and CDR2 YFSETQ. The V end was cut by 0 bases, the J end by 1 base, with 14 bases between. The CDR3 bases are TGCGCCAGCAGCTTGGTTTCACAGGTAATTTCCTACGAGCAGTACTTC. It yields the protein CASSLVSQVISYEQYF.

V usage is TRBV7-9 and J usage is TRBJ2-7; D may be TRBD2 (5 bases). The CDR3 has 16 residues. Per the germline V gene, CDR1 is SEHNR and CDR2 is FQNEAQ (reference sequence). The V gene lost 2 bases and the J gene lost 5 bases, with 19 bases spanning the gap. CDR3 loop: CASSLSGSVEVHEQYF. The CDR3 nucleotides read TGTGCCAGCAGCTTATCGGGGTCGGTAGAGGTCCACGAGCAGTACTTC.